This TCR beta chain is drawn from a study of OX40 agonist ivuxolimab in advanced cancers. For the study at large: In this cohort, patients received ivuxolimab, an agonistic anti-OX40 (CD134) antibody.

This clone appeared once. Its cognate antigen is unknown. General study findings and limits: The work left the antigen specificity of expanded peripheral T cells undetermined. Within 6 weeks, CD4+ and CD8+ blood T cells expanded clonally at 0.1 to 3.0 mg/kg.

The CDR3 covers 14 residues. V was clipped by 5 bases and J by 3 bases, with 14 bases between them. Germline assignment: CDR1 MNHEY and CDR2 SVGAGI. Repertoires were generated with immunoSEQ multiplex PCR, while TCRdb's copy carries only in-frame clones and drops some. The data hold just over 70,000 clones, with around 84% observed a single time. This rearrangement joins TRBV6-5 to TRBJ2-7; either TRBD1 or TRBD2 may supply D (5 bases each). Source: CD4+ or CD8+ T cells sorted from blood, taken in a trial of the OX40 agonist ivuxolimab. The source of this sequence is an adult with an advanced solid tumor such as melanoma, head and neck, liver or kidney cancer. The CDR3 is CASSPGTRLYEQYF. In DNA form, the CDR3 reads TGTGCCAGCAGTCCAGGGACGAGACTCTACGAGCAGTACTTC.